This T cell receptor beta chain is drawn from a study of early T cells in non-severe SARS-CoV-2 infection. Study-wide context: Chains were not paired, and sequencing was done on bulk RNA from unsorted whole blood.

The CDR3 has 14 amino acids. Germline values: CDR1 SQVTM, CDR2 ANQGSEA. Trimming removed 5 bases from V and 5 bases from J; junction bases left unmatched: 7. Of note for this clonotype: Its antigen is still unknown.

Study-wide points: Anti-spike CD8 specificities were favored by VDJdb matching, whose results missed private and CD4 specificities.

Researchers tagged individual cDNA molecules with unique molecular identifiers. TCRdb processed the 5' RACE reads anew with MiXCR; each CDR3 protein has one entry. The table shows some 33,000 distinct CDR3 sequences, with 4.5% to 6% occurring only once. The receptor comes from an adult who was a healthcare worker with PCR-confirmed SARS-CoV-2 infection or an uninfected control (not recorded which). Sample: whole blood. This chain joins TRBV29-1 and TRBJ2-7; TRBD1 matches at 12 bases. CDR3 bases: TGCAGCGTTCAAGCCGGGACAGGGGGCCACGAGCAGTACTTC. This codes for CSVQAGTGGHEQYF.